The clone carrying this TCR beta chain occurred a few times. Antigen: not known. The source of the sample is a study of cytomegalovirus exposure and HLA in healthy donors. Looking at the study overall: An earlier analysis identified 120 million or so unique TCR beta sequences in approximately 170 million T cells.

PCR employed 60 Vbeta and 13 Jbeta primers. Clones were sequenced by immunoSEQ multiplex PCR, and TCRdb holds only the in-frame ones, with some missing. The sample contains 150,000 to 200,000 clones, more than 70% of which appear only once. V shed 9 bases, J shed 5 bases, and the junction held 17 bases outside the gene matches. This CDR3 region has 16 residues. Germline loops: CDR1 SNHLY, CDR2 FYNNEI. Study results and limitations: HLA restriction was apparent for most CMV-associated TCR beta chains in a later analysis. Some TCR beta chains (164 of them) were listed as cytomegalovirus-associated. CMV antigen specificity of three CMV-associated chains was confirmed in vitro.

What was sequenced was PBMCs. The clonotype was recovered from a boy aged 5-17 years in good health and CMV-seronegative. This rearrangement joins TRBV2 to TRBJ2-5; 8 bases match TRBD1. The CDR3 DNA reads TGTGCCAGTAAATTCCACAGGACAGGGTTGAAGGAGACCCAGTACTTC. It encodes CASKFHRTGLKETQYF.